These T cell receptor beta chains were read from a single sample in a study of blood T cell repertoires in COVID-19. Measured with immunoSEQ multiplex PCR; TCRdb has only the in-frame clones, and not every one. The top ten hold 4.8% of the sample, which has approximately 70,000 clones, around 93% seen once. The sequenced material came from peripheral blood. These TCRs come from an older woman with active COVID-19. Each CDR3 is given with its conserved first and last residue.

>TRBV27
CASSPRQASSYEQYF
>TRBV6-5
CASSYRQYNEQFF
>TRBV29-1
CSVDGYGYTF
>TRBV2
CASSEDREVGEQYF
>TRBV5-6
CASSRTRASQETQYF
>TRBV18
CASSPAGGSYNSPLHF
>TRBV6-6
CASIPQGPTGELFF
>TRBV5-1
CASSWGSVGTTEAFF
>TRBV5-1
CASSSGGSSGANVLTF
>TRBV5-8
CASSSRLTGGSQYF
>TRBV5-4
CASSHGTGGSTKANVLTF
>TRBV27
CASSFSGGWYEQYF
>TRBV25-1
CASSEGLEAFF
>TRBV5-1
CASSLALRDTEAFF
>TRBV20-1
CSASPANPLGGSGANVLTF
>TRBV30
CAWTRGREDTEAFF
>TRBV7-9
CASSLRMGLAVNTGELFF
>TRBV6-1
CASRDRDIPNQPQHF
>TRBV11-2
CASSKSGTKYNEQFF
>TRBV19
CASSNPPYTEAFF
>TRBV4-1
CASSQDSGTTAEKLFF
>TRBV28
CASSPNFYGYTF
>TRBV27
CASSLQGRRSVYGYTF
>TRBV19
CASSLRGPMNTEAFF
>TRBV6-5
CASKDPMGAQPQHF
>TRBV7-2
CASSLAGGVGANYGYTF
>TRBV24-1
CATSDFHPTGPGTEAFF
>TRBV2
CASSGYRETEAFF
>TRBV2
CASDIRFDTEAFF
>TRBV28
CASSLGTLRDYGYTF
>TRBV19
CASARQGLSYEQYF
>TRBV9
CASRTRAGNTGELFF
>TRBV10-3
CAISPPGLAGGPSYNEQFF
>TRBV5-1
CASSWDRVVYTF
>TRBV5-4
CASSLIPGKLSTKAFF
>TRBV18
CASSPEGQSYEQYF
>TRBV7-9
CASTKGPGQYEQYF
>TRBV23-1
CASSPNRPRRPVVAQHF
>TRBV19
CASSIAGGNQPQHF
>TRBV3-1/TRBV3-2
CASSPWEGAGTGELFF
>TRBV7-9
CASSPQGTDEQYF
>TRBV3-1/TRBV3-2
CASSQGRGPQPQHF